Only one count was recorded for the clone carrying this T cell receptor (beta chain). CDR3 length: 15 residues. CDR1 is MNHNS and CDR2 is SASEGT in the germline V gene. Trimming took 6 bases from V and 1 from J; bases not matched to a gene: 4. Primers included in the PCR were 60 Vbeta and 13 Jbeta primers. TCRdb keeps only in-frame clones here, not all; method: immunoSEQ multiplex PCR. The profile shows roughly 99,000 clones, approximately 79% of them singletons. This record belongs to a study of cytomegalovirus exposure and HLA in healthy donors. For the study at large: The 100 million to 140 million unique TCR beta sequences, from roughly 170 million T cells, were found by an earlier analysis.

This clonotype originated in a middle-aged woman in good health and CMV-seropositive. Sequencing was done on a sample of PBMCs. The V call is TRBV6-1, the J call TRBJ1-5; 9 bases are a match to TRBD1. CDR3 protein: CASRKGQGSNQPQHF. CDR3 sequence (DNA): TGTGCCAGCAGAAAGGGACAGGGAAGCAATCAGCCCCAGCATTTT.